The 8 T cell receptor beta chains in this list originate from one sample, sequenced in a study of human T cells and chemical hapten exposure. TCRdb processed the RACE reads anew with MiXCR; each CDR3 protein has one entry. The table includes more than 85,000 distinct CDR3 sequences, less than 10% detected once. The time point: patch test 2, 6 weeks after DPC sensitization. Regarding treatment: therapeutic diphenylcyclopropenone sensitization with weekly scalp DPC. Sequenced material: whole blood, taken in connection with sensitization to the hapten diphenylcyclopropenone (DPC). All receptors come from a woman aged 40 to 50 with alopecia areata. Some clones in this sample may be carry-over from other donors' samples.

V gene TRBV12-5 combines with J gene TRBJ2-2; D is unresolved. The germline gives CDR1 LGHNT, CDR2 FRNRAP. V was trimmed by 6 bases and J by 1 base, leaving 15 bases between them. The CDR3 consists of 16 residues. The CDR3 is CASGPWPVLNTGELFF. Written as DNA, the CDR3 is TGTGCTAGTGGACCGTGGCCCGTTTTGAACACCGGGGAGCTGTTTTTT.

This chain joins TRBV29-1 and TRBJ2-5; D unresolved. The germline gives CDR1 SQVTM, CDR2 ANQGSEA. The CDR3 is 12 residues long. Trimming shortened V by 5 bases and J by 5 bases, and 12 bases separated the two germline ends. CDR3 nucleotides: TGCAGCGTTTCGGAAGGGTACGAGACCCAGTACTTC. It translates to CSVSEGYETQYF.

This clonotype is judged medium-sized (0.01 to 0.1%). V and J are TRBV24-1 and TRBJ2-3; D is undetermined. The V gene lost 0 bases and the J gene lost 2 bases, with 8 bases spanning the gap. This CDR3 spans 15 amino acids. From germline, CDR1 is KGHDR and CDR2 SFDVKD. CDR3 DNA: TGTGCCACCAGTGATTTGGGGCAGGACACAGATACGCAGTATTTT. It translates to CATSDLGQDTDTQYF.

This clonotype was seen at least ten times. V and J are TRBV4-3 and TRBJ1-1; tentative D call: TRBD1 (5 bases). Germline assignment: CDR1 LGHNA and CDR2 YSLEER. This CDR3 comprises 15 residues. Trimming pared 0 bases from V and 7 bases from J, leaving 15 bases between. For the CDR3, the DNA is TGCGCCAGCAGCCAAGATGGGGGTTGGCCAGGTGAAGCTTTCTTT. This encodes CASSQDGGWPGEAFF.

The genes are TRBV29-1 and TRBJ2-1; 8 nucleotides align to TRBD2. The germline gives CDR1 SQVTM, CDR2 ANQGSEA. The CDR3 loop spans 14 amino acids. V gave up 6 bases and J gave up 6 bases; unmatched junction bases: 10. CDR3 sequence reads: CSVNLGGGSNEQFF. The CDR3 coding sequence is TGCAGCGTCAATCTGGGCGGGGGGAGCAATGAGCAGTTCTTC.

Only a few counts were recorded for this clonotype. The CDR3 nucleotides are TGCAGCGTCTTGAGGGGGGGGGATACGCAGTATTTT. Translated, it gives CSVLRGGDTQYF. The V call is TRBV29-1, the J call TRBJ2-3; D possibly corresponds to TRBD2 (7 bases). Germline V lookup: CDR1 SQVTM, CDR2 ANQGSEA. The CDR3 runs 12 residues. Trimming cost V 6 bases and J 6 bases, with 13 bases left between them.

This clonotype was found a few times. The V and J genes are TRBV4-1 and TRBJ2-1, with a possible D match to TRBD2 (5 bases). Germline V gives CDR1 MGHRA, CDR2 YSYEKL. This CDR3 comprises 15 residues. The V end lost 1 base, the J end lost 3 bases, and 10 bases lay between the germline ends. Here the CDR3 reads CASSQGPGNYNEQFF. CDR3 nucleotide sequence: TGCGCCAGCAGCCAAGGACCGGGGAACTACAATGAGCAGTTCTTC.

Points on this clonotype: A much larger clone lies a single base off, so this may be a read error. This chain joins TRBV19 and TRBJ2-5, with a weak D call TRBD2 (5 bases). The V end was cut by 5 bases, the J end by 7 bases, with 20 bases between. This CDR3 contains 15 residues. Per germline, CDR1 LNHDA and CDR2 SQIVND (reference sequence). The CDR3 region is CASSGEGLYVATQYF. The DNA of the CDR3 is TGTGCCAGTAGTGGGGAAGGACTGTATGTGGCGACCCAGTACTTC.